The rows below give T cell receptor beta chains drawn from one sample of a study of blood T cells in healthy people across ages. Using its own MiXCR run on the 5' RACE reads, TCRdb lists one record per CDR3 protein. The sample has 700,000 to 900,000 distinct CDR3 sequences, approximately 24% seen once. These data were also reused for a study on T cells of mothers and their children.

Sequencing input: blood. The receptors were gathered from a boy between 10 and 17 years old in good health. CDR3s include the opening cysteine and the closing phenylalanine or tryptophan. A clone size is listed for some rows: how often the clone was seen (once, few, many), or a class if it is expanded.

v_gene	j_gene	abundance	len	CDR3aa
TRBV10-3	TRBJ2-3	.	17	CAIRGGEAGASTDPQYF
TRBV29-1	TRBJ2-5	.	15	CSVVPMSRPKETQYF
TRBV5-6	TRBJ2-6	.	17	CASSPTGIYSGANVLTF
TRBV7-7	TRBJ2-1	.	14	CASRPEPGSNEQFF
TRBV7-2	TRBJ1-3	few	16	CASSLGGQAQGDTIYF
TRBV29-1	TRBJ1-2	few	11	CSVGHRDGYTF
TRBV7-8	TRBJ2-5	few	14	CASSLRQAQETQYF
TRBV12-3/TRBV12-4	TRBJ2-1	.	15	CASSSTAWEYNEQFF
TRBV28	TRBJ1-5	.	14	CASSLAGQGQPQHF
TRBV20-1	TRBJ1-1	once	17	CSAPGQHFWEWNTEAFF
TRBV12-3/TRBV12-4	TRBJ1-1	few	13	CASSLSPYTEAFF
TRBV27	TRBJ2-7	many	13	CASSPTAAYEQYF
TRBV15	TRBJ2-5	.	17	CATSSTRLAGKSETQYF
TRBV6-5	TRBJ1-1	.	16	CASRYRQVGRSTEAFF
TRBV30	TRBJ1-1	.	13	CAWSGLWLAEAFF
TRBV6-1	TRBJ1-1	.	15	CASRGHYTGGPEAFF
TRBV24-1	TRBJ2-4	.	15	CATSDAGPTKNIQYF
TRBV4-2	TRBJ1-5	few	14	CASSQEWGPQPQHF
TRBV3-1	TRBJ1-3	few	14	CASSQVAGGNTIYF
TRBV7-3	.	.	14	CAISLGQIPYEQYF
TRBV5-1	TRBJ2-3	.	12	CASSPSIDTQYF
TRBV12-3/TRBV12-4	TRBJ2-7	.	15	CASRYGRDRAYEQYF
TRBV25-1	TRBJ1-4	few	14	CAAPPTVPVERLFF
TRBV6-5	TRBJ2-5	once	17	CASSYTVLGTPQETQYF
TRBV6-1	TRBJ2-7	once	14	CASRKDRGDYEQYF
TRBV12-3/TRBV12-4	TRBJ2-3	once	13	CASSYLRTDTQYF
TRBV5-1	TRBJ1-2	.	13	CASSFDSMGGYTF
TRBV28	TRBJ1-2	few	14	CASSLAASGYGYTF
TRBV7-9	TRBJ2-3	.	10	CASSTVGEYF
TRBV24-1	TRBJ2-2	few	15	CATSDLQGDTGELFF
TRBV7-2	TRBJ2-7	few	15	CASSYQSRDFYEQYF
TRBV7-8	TRBJ2-2	.	16	CASSPGREVEVGELFF
TRBV5-1	.	few	14	CASSLAAYDNEQFF
TRBV5-1	TRBJ2-7	.	14	CASSLYPGSYEQYF
TRBV19	TRBJ2-1	few	17	CASSSSALAGGYNEQFF
TRBV7-3	TRBJ2-5	once	16	CASSETSGGAFQTQYF
TRBV10-3	TRBJ2-7	.	15	CAISEPAGPTYEQYF
TRBV5-1	TRBJ2-2	few	19	CASSSLGYRGAQNTGELFF
TRBV6-5	TRBJ2-1	few	15	CASSPPGLVINEQFF
TRBV4-1	TRBJ1-4	few	15	CASSQGWARNEKLFF
TRBV20-1	TRBJ1-5	few	13	CSANPTGNQPQHF